These 6 T cell receptor beta chains were all obtained from the same sample, sequenced in a study of cytomegalovirus exposure and HLA in healthy donors. With 60 Vbeta and 13 Jbeta primers, the PCR was carried out. Produced via immunoSEQ multiplex PCR; TCRdb's table is partial and in-frame only. The data contain about 160,000 clones, roughly 82% of them singletons. Material: PBMCs. Receptors were obtained from a man over 45 in good health and CMV-seropositive.

The rearrangement links TRBV28 to TRBJ2-1; D possibly corresponds to TRBD2 (5 bases). The V and J ends lost 2 bases and 12 bases respectively, with 11 bases between them. Germline lookup yields CDR1 MDHEN and CDR2 SYDVKM. The CDR3 has 12 residues. CDR3 amino acids: CASSLTAAGQFF. In DNA, the CDR3 is TGTGCCAGCAGTTTAACAGCGGCTGGGCAGTTCTTC.

J is TRBJ1-1 and V is TRBV9, with D uncertain. The germline V gene has CDR1 SGDLS and CDR2 YYNGEE. V gave up 3 bases and J gave up 3 bases, with 9 bases separating them. This CDR3 spans 13 amino acids. The CDR3 region has the DNA TGTGCCAGCAGCGCTCGGGGAGACACTGAAGCTTTCTTT. Protein: CASSARGDTEAFF.

In this sample, this clone turned up once. The V gene is TRBV7-9, the J gene TRBJ2-3, with a tentative D call TRBD2 (5 bases). The germline V and J ends were trimmed by 8 bases and 1 base, with 16 bases remaining between them. Germline V gene sequence: CDR1 SEHNR, CDR2 FQNEAQ (reference sequence). The length of the CDR3 is 15 residues. The CDR3 DNA is TGTGCCAGCCCCGGGCTCCGGGGTCGCACAGATACGCAGTATTTT. This encodes CASPGLRGRTDTQYF.

V and J are TRBV5-4 and TRBJ2-6, with 7 nucleotides matching TRBD1. Germline CDR1 reads SGHNT; CDR2 reads YYREEE (reference sequence). The CDR3 spans 16 residues. V lost 4 bases, J lost 2 bases, and 6 bases stayed unmatched. CDR3 sequence (DNA): TGTGCCAGCAGCCGGGGACAGTTAACTGGGGCCAACGTCCTGACTTTC. Amino acid sequence: CASSRGQLTGANVLTF.

The J gene is TRBJ2-5, the V gene TRBV11-3, with 10 bases lining up with TRBD2. The CDR3 length is 15 residues. Germline CDR1 and CDR2: SGHNT and YENEEA. V trimming: 1 base; J trimming: 3 bases; junction bases outside the gene matches: 2. CDR3: CASSLGLAGEETQYF. The CDR3 DNA reads TGTGCCAGCAGCTTAGGACTAGCGGGCGAAGAGACCCAGTACTTC.

This clone was counted once. The chain has TRBV5-1 and TRBJ2-5; the D is unclear. Trimming took off 1 base at V and 5 bases at J, with 3 bases between the two ends. Germline V gene lookup returns CDR1 SGHRS and CDR2 YFSETQ. This CDR3 has 11 amino acids. This CDR3 reads CASSLLETQYF. The CDR3 nucleotides read TGCGCCAGCAGCTTGCTCGAGACCCAGTACTTC. Based on the CDR3 plus reference TRBV5-1 and TRBJ2-5, the full variable domain is KAGVTQTPRYLIKTRGQQVTLSCSPISGHRSVSWYQQTPGQGLQFLFEYFSETQRNKGNFPGRFSGRQFSNSRSEMNVSTLELGDSALYLCASSLLETQYFGPGTRLLVL.